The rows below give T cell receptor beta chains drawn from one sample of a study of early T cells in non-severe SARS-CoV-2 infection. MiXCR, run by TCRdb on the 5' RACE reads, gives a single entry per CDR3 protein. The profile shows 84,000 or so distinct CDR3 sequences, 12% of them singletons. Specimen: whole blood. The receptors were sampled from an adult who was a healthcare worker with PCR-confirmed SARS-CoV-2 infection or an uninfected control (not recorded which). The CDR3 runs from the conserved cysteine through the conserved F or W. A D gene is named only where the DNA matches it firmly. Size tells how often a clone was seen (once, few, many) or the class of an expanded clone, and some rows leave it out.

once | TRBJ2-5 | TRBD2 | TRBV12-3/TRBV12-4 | CATNSGRATETQYF | TGTGCCACCAATAGCGGGAGGGCGACGGAGACCCAGTACTTC
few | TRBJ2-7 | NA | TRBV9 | CASSAQRGDPYEQYF | TGTGCCAGCAGCGCCCAACGAGGGGACCCCTACGAGCAGTACTTC
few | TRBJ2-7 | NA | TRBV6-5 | CASSPNSYEQYF | TGTGCCAGCAGCCCCAACAGTTACGAGCAGTACTTC
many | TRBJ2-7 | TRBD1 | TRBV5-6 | CASSLDRAEQYF | TGTGCCAGCAGCCTGGACAGGGCCGAGCAGTACTTC
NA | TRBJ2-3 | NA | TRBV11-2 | CASSPTRDSFTDTQYF | TGTGCCAGCAGCCCGACCCGGGATTCCTTCACAGATACGCAGTATTTT
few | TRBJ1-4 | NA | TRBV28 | CASSLLGFEKLFF | TGTGCCAGCAGTTTACTGGGGTTCGAAAAACTGTTTTTT
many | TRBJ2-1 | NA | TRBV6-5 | CASSYSRVPPYNEQFF | TGTGCCAGCAGTTACTCGAGGGTGCCCCCCTACAATGAGCAGTTCTTC
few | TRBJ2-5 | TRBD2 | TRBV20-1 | CSAKTIAGEMETQYF | TGCAGTGCTAAAACTATAGCGGGGGAAATGGAGACCCAGTACTTC
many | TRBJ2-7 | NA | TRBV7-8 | CASSSHLKPYEQYF | TGTGCCAGCAGCTCCCATCTCAAACCCTACGAGCAGTACTTC
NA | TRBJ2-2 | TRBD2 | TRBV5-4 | CASMSKAGGSTGELFF | TGTGCCAGCATGTCTAAGGCGGGAGGCTCGACCGGGGAGCTGTTTTTT
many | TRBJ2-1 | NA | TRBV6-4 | CASSRGKGSYNEQFF | TGTGCCAGCAGTCGCGGCAAGGGCTCCTACAATGAGCAGTTCTTC
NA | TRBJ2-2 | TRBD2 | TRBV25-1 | CASTGTSGNTGELFF | TGTGCCAGCACCGGGACTAGCGGGAACACCGGGGAGCTGTTTTTT
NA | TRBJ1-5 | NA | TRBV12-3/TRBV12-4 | CASRGPLSQPQHF | TGTGCCAGCAGGGGACCCCTTAGTCAGCCCCAGCATTTT
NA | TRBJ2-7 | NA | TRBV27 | CASSTGVLRYEQYF | TGTGCCAGCAGTACGGGCGTACTACGCTACGAGCAGTACTTC
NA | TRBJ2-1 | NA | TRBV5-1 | CASSLAPAGRVREQFF | TGCGCCAGCAGCTTGGCCCCGGCGGGTCGCGTGCGGGAGCAGTTCTTC
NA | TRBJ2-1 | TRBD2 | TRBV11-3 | CASSLAVLSGRSYNEQFF | TGTGCCAGCAGCTTAGCCGTCCTAAGCGGGAGATCCTACAATGAGCAGTTCTTC
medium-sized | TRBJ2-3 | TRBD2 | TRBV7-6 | CASSLVPSGGSTDTQYF | TGTGCCAGCAGCTTAGTACCTAGCGGAGGTAGCACAGATACGCAGTATTTT
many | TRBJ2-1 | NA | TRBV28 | CASSRQGSGEQFF | TGTGCCAGCAGTAGGCAGGGATCGGGTGAGCAGTTCTTC
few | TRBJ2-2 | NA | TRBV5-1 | CASSLFGSTGELFF | TGCGCCAGCAGCTTGTTTGGGAGCACCGGGGAGCTGTTTTTT
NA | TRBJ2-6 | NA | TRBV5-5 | CASSKTDSGANVLTF | TGTGCCAGCAGCAAGACAGACTCTGGGGCCAACGTCCTGACTTTC
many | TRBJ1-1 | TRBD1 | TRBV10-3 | CAISGPGQGGWVNTEAFF | TGTGCCATCAGTGGGCCCGGACAGGGCGGATGGGTGAACACTGAAGCTTTCTTT
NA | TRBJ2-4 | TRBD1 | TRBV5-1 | CASSPGQKFKNIQYF | TGCGCCAGCAGCCCGGGACAGAAGTTCAAAAACATTCAGTACTTC
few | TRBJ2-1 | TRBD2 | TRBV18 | CASSPLGLAGAYEQFF | TGTGCCAGCTCACCCCTCGGACTAGCGGGGGCCTATGAGCAGTTCTTC
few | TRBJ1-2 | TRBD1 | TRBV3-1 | CAAGTGGDGYTF | TGTGCCGCTGGGACAGGGGGCGATGGCTACACCTTC
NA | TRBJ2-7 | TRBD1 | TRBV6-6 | CASSYLQGTDYEQYF | TGTGCCAGCAGTTACTTGCAGGGGACAGACTACGAGCAGTACTTC
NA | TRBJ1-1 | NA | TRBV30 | CAWSLPLSAPLREAFF | TGTGCCTGGAGCCTACCCCTATCGGCCCCCCTCCGTGAAGCTTTCTTT
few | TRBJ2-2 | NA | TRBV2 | CASTPNLRLDTGELFF | TGTGCCAGCACTCCGAATTTACGGCTCGACACCGGGGAGCTGTTTTTT
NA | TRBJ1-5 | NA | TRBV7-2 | CASSAGQTSNQPQHF | TGTGCCAGCAGCGCCGGACAGACTAGCAATCAGCCCCAGCATTTT
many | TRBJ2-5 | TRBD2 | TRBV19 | CASREGSLGQTQYF | TGTGCCAGCCGGGAGGGGAGCCTTGGTCAGACCCAGTACTTC
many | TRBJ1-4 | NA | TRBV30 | CACMKQGGDEKLFF | TGTGCCTGCATGAAACAGGGAGGTGATGAAAAACTGTTTTTT
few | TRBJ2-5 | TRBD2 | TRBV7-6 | CASSSLILAGEETQYF | TGTGCCAGCAGCTCCCTTATCCTAGCGGGAGAAGAGACCCAGTACTTC
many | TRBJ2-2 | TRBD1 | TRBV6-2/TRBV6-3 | CASRDRGWTGELFF | TGTGCCAGCAGAGACAGGGGGTGGACCGGGGAGCTGTTTTTT
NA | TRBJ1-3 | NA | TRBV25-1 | CASSRPDSGNTIYF | TGTGCCAGCAGCCGACCGGACTCTGGAAACACCATATATTTT
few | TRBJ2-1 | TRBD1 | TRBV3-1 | CASSRAGTGVGEQFF | TGTGCCAGCAGCCGAGCCGGGACAGGGGTTGGTGAGCAGTTCTTC
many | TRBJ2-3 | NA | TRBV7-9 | CASSSFLRDTQYF | TGTGCCAGCAGCTCCTTTCTTAGGGATACGCAGTATTTT
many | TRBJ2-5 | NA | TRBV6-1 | CASSPAYLTYHPFF | TGTGCCAGCAGCCCAGCGTATCTGACGTATCACCCCTTCTTC
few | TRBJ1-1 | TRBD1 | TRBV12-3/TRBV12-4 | CASSSGQFMNTEAFF | TGTGCCAGCAGCTCGGGACAGTTTATGAACACTGAAGCTTTCTTT
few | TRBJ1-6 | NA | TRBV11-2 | CASSLNTGSPLHF | TGTGCCAGCAGCTTAAACACAGGTTCACCCCTCCACTTT
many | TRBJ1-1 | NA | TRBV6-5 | CASSLGGGRTEAFF | TGTGCCAGCTCGCTGGGAGGGGGGCGGACTGAAGCTTTCTTT
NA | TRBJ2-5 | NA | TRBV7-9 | CASSVQVIQETQYF | TGTGCCAGCAGCGTTCAGGTTATACAAGAGACCCAGTACTTC
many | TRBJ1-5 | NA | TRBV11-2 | CASSLGRAGPPQHF | TGTGCCAGCAGCTTAGGCAGGGCCGGCCCGCCCCAGCATTTT
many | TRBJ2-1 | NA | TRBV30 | CAWSPDREQFF | TGTGCCTGGAGTCCCGACAGAGAGCAGTTCTTC
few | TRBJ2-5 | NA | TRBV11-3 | CASSFGTDQETQYF | TGTGCCAGCAGCTTTGGGACGGACCAAGAGACCCAGTACTTC
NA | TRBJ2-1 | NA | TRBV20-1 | CSAPNSYNEQFF | TGCAGTGCTCCGAACTCCTACAATGAGCAGTTCTTC
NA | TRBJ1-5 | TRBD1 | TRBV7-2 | CASSFWQGAKQPQHF | TGTGCCAGCAGCTTTTGGCAGGGGGCGAAGCAGCCCCAGCATTTT
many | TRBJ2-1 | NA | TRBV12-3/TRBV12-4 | CASSPGLRVPYNEQFF | TGTGCCAGCAGCCCTGGACTCCGGGTCCCCTACAATGAGCAGTTCTTC
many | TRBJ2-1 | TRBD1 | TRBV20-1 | CSAKDRGEAGSYNEQFF | TGCAGTGCTAAGGACAGGGGAGAGGCAGGCTCCTACAATGAGCAGTTCTTC
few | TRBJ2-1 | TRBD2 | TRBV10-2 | CASTLAGGPGEQFF | TGCGCCAGCACTTTAGCGGGAGGGCCGGGAGAGCAGTTCTTC
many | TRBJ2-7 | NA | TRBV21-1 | CASSPRTGESYEQYF | TGTGCCAGCAGCCCGAGGACAGGCGAGTCCTACGAGCAGTACTTC
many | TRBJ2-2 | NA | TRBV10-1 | CASSGQLTGELFF | TGCGCCAGCAGTGGACAGCTCACCGGGGAGCTGTTTTTT
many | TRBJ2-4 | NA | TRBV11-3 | CASKKGGPENIQYF | TGTGCCAGCAAGAAGGGGGGCCCCGAAAACATTCAGTACTTC
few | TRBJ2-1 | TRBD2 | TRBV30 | CAWSVRVAGDEQFF | TGTGCCTGGAGTGTACGGGTAGCGGGAGATGAGCAGTTCTTC
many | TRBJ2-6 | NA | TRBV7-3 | CASSANSGANVLTF | TGTGCCAGCAGTGCGAACTCTGGGGCCAACGTCCTGACTTTC
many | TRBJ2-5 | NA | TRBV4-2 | CASSLKGGPRETQYF | TGTGCCAGCAGCCTCAAGGGGGGGCCTCGAGAGACCCAGTACTTC
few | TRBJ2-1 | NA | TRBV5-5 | CASSSRGGPTMDNEQFF | TGTGCCAGCAGCTCCCGTGGGGGACCCACCATGGATAATGAGCAGTTCTTC
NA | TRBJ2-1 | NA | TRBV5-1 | CASSSGTASYNEQFF | TGCGCCAGCAGCTCCGGGACGGCATCCTACAATGAGCAGTTCTTC
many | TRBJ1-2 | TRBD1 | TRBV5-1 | CASSLGQGQFNYGYTF | TGCGCCAGCAGCCTTGGACAGGGCCAATTTAACTATGGCTACACCTTC
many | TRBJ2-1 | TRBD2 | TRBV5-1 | CASVESGRSYNEQFF | TGCGCCAGCGTCGAGAGCGGGAGGAGTTACAATGAGCAGTTCTTC
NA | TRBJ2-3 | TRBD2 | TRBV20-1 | CSTREGGTDTQYF | TGCAGTACCCGGGAGGGTGGCACAGATACGCAGTATTTT
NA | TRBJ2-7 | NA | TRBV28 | CASSLGGLPYEQYF | TGTGCCAGCAGTTTAGGGGGGTTACCCTACGAGCAGTACTTC